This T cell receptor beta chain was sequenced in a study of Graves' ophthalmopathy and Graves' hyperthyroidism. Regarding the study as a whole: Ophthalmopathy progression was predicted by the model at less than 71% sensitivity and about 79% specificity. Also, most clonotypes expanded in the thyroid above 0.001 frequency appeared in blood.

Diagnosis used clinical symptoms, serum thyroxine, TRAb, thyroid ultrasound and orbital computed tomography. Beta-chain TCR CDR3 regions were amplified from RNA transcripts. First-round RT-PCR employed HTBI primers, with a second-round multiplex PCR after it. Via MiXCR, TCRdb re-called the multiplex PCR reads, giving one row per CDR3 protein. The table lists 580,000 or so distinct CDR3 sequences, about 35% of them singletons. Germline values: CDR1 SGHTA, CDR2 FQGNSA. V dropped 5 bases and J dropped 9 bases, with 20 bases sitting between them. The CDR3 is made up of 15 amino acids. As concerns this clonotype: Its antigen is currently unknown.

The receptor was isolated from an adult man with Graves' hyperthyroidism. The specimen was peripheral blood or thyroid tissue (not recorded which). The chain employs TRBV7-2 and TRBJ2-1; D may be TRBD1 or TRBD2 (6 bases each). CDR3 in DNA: TGTGCCAGCAGCGCTAGCCAGGGGCGGGAAATTGAGCAGTTCTTC. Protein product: CASSASQGREIEQFF.